This TCR beta chain was sequenced for a study of blood T cell repertoires in COVID-19. With V trimmed by 5 bases and J by 5 bases, 6 bases remained unmatched. The CDR3 has 15 amino acids. Germline loops: CDR1 MGHRA, CDR2 YSYEKL. The method was immunoSEQ multiplex PCR; TCRdb's version includes in-frame clones alone and lacks a portion of them. Here the sample spans 85,000 to 95,000 clones, approximately 87% being singletons. Sequencing was carried out using peripheral blood. This receptor was taken from a human donor with acute or convalescent COVID-19. The donor label of this sample is uncertain. The chain carries TRBV4-1 and TRBJ2-1, with 10 bases identical to TRBD1. CDR3 nucleotides: TGCGCCAGCAGCTCGGGACAGGGGCCAAACAATGAGCAGTTCTTC. Protein: CASSSGQGPNNEQFF.